This entry lists 19 T cell receptor beta chains sequenced from one sample in a study of T cells in tuberculosis. Generated by immunoSEQ multiplex PCR, the TCRdb table keeps only in-frame clones and is missing some. The repertoire includes around 40,000 clones, roughly 95% of them detected once, and 3.5% to 5% sits in the top ten. Time point here: new active TB diagnosis, blood taken before or within 7 days of starting treatment. Sequences were derived from PBMCs, sampled at tuberculosis diagnosis. Receptor source: an adult with tuberculosis.

The rearrangement uses TRBV5-6 and TRBJ2-4; 9 positions match TRBD1. The CDR3 loop spans 14 amino acids. The V gene's germline CDR1 is SGHDT and CDR2 YYEEEE. The trim removed 3 bases at V and 5 bases at J, leaving 3 bases unmatched. The CDR3 loop reads CASSSRDRENIQYF. Here the CDR3 DNA reads TGTGCCAGCAGCTCACGGGACAGGGAAAACATTCAGTACTTC.

This rearrangement joins TRBV4-1 to TRBJ1-4; 9 positions agree with TRBD1. The ends lost 4 bases at V and 5 bases at J; junction bases unmatched: 5. The CDR3 spans 15 residues. The V gene's germline CDR1 is MGHRA and CDR2 YSYEKL. This CDR3 is CASSLAGQGNEKLFF. In DNA, the CDR3 is TGCGCCAGCAGCCTCGCGGGACAGGGAAATGAAAAACTGTTTTTT.

This chain connects TRBV9 to TRBJ1-5; D unresolved. Per the germline V gene, CDR1 is SGDLS and CDR2 is YYNGEE. V lost 2 bases and J lost 0, with 3 bases in between. This CDR3 has 13 residues. The CDR3 DNA is TGTGCCAGCAGCGTCTCTAGCAATCAGCCCCAGCATTTT. It is translated as CASSVSSNQPQHF.

In its sample, this clone ranks as medium-sized (0.01 to 0.1%). V and J are TRBV12-5 and TRBJ2-1; 9 positions agree with TRBD1. CDR3 length: 15 amino acids. The germline V gene encodes CDR1 LGHNT and CDR2 FRNRAP. Trimming at V came to 6 bases and at J to 6 bases, leaving 9 bases not matched to a gene. CDR3 region: CASGEPGTGINEQFF. For the CDR3, the DNA is TGTGCTAGTGGGGAACCCGGGACAGGGATCAATGAGCAGTTCTTC.

This chain joins TRBV7-9 and TRBJ2-7, with D tentatively TRBD1 (6 bases). Germline loops: CDR1 SEHNR, CDR2 FQNEAQ (reference sequence). V lost 3 bases and J 3 bases, leaving 9 bases between the germline ends. The CDR3 is 13 residues long. CDR3 region: CASSFRTVYEQYF. The DNA of the CDR3 is TGTGCCAGCAGCTTCCGGACAGTCTACGAGCAGTACTTC.

The J gene is TRBJ2-1, the V gene TRBV15; 9 bases map to TRBD2. CDR1 and CDR2 (germline): LNHNV, YYDKDF (reference sequence). This CDR3 has 15 amino acids. With 3 bases clipped from V and 10 bases from J, the junction kept 10 bases outside the gene matches. This CDR3 reads CATSRGSGGPLEQFF. The CDR3, as DNA: TGTGCCACCAGCAGGGGTAGCGGGGGCCCCCTCGAGCAGTTCTTC.

This clone was seen more than once but under ten times. The chain links TRBV13 to TRBJ2-7, with D tentatively TRBD1 (6 bases). Looked up from germline, CDR1 is PRHDT and CDR2 is FYEKMQ (reference sequence). V was clipped by 2 bases and J by 8 bases, with 22 bases between them. CDR3 size: 16 residues. This CDR3 reads CASSLFFRGKESKQYF. In DNA form, the CDR3 reads TGTGCCAGCAGCTTATTTTTCAGGGGTAAGGAGAGTAAGCAGTACTTC. Drawing the rest from reference TRBV13 and TRBJ2-7, the complete variable domain is AAGVIQSPRHLIKEKRETATLKCYPIPRHDTVYWYQQGPGQDPQFLISFYEKMQSDKGSIPDRFSAQQFSDYHSELNMSSLELGDSALYFCASSLFFRGKESKQYFGPGTRLTVT.

The chain joins TRBV4-2 to TRBJ2-4, with 12 bases matching TRBD2. This CDR3 is built from 16 residues. The ends lost 0 bases at V and 13 bases at J; junction bases unmatched: 10. From germline, CDR1 is LGHNA and CDR2 YNFKEQ. This chain's CDR3 is CASSQDHASGGALQYF. The CDR3 nucleotides are TGTGCCAGCAGCCAAGATCATGCTAGCGGGGGGGCGCTCCAGTACTTC.

This chain joins TRBV7-9 and TRBJ1-1, with 9 bases lining up with TRBD1. Germline loops: CDR1 SEHNR, CDR2 FQNEAQ (reference sequence). V lost 4 bases and J lost 5; bases outside the gene matches: 5. The CDR3 sequence is 14 residues long. This chain's CDR3 is CASSSGQGKTEAFF. In DNA form, the CDR3 reads TGTGCCAGCAGCTCGGGACAGGGCAAGACTGAAGCTTTCTTT.

The chain has TRBV5-4 and TRBJ2-3; maybe TRBD1 (6 bases). Germline CDR1 reads SGHNT; CDR2 reads YYREEE (reference sequence). Trimming shortened V by 4 bases and J by 8 bases, and 17 bases separated the two germline ends. The CDR3 consists of 14 residues. The CDR3 here is CASSISGVGSTQYF. CDR3 DNA sequence: TGTGCCAGCAGCATCTCAGGGGTCGGTAGTACGCAGTATTTT.

The V and J genes are TRBV10-3 and TRBJ2-7; D unclear. Germline values: CDR1 ENHRY, CDR2 SYGVKD. CDR3 length equals 14 residues. The germline V and J ends were trimmed by 5 bases and 2 bases, with 13 bases remaining between them. CDR3 DNA: TGTGCCATCAGTACAGAACACCCCACCTACGAGCAGTACTTC. Its translation is CAISTEHPTYEQYF.

This chain joins TRBV6-1 and TRBJ2-3; 7 bases match TRBD2. This CDR3 region has 15 residues. J was trimmed by 6 bases and V by 4 bases; bases with no gene match: 10. Germline V CDR1 and CDR2: MNHNS, SASEGT. Written as DNA, the CDR3 is TGTGCCAGCAGTGCCGCGGGAGAGGGGTCGGATACGCAGTATTTT. Protein sequence: CASSAAGEGSDTQYF.

The chain carries TRBV10-1 and TRBJ1-1, with TRBD1 matching over 7 bases. Germline V gives CDR1 WNHNN, CDR2 SYGVQD (reference sequence). With 7 bases clipped from V and 6 bases from J, the junction kept 8 bases outside the gene matches. The CDR3 runs 13 residues. This CDR3 is CASNDRVEAEAFF. The CDR3 nucleotides are TGCGCCAGCAACGACAGGGTTGAGGCTGAAGCTTTCTTT.

J is TRBJ2-4 and V is TRBV25-1, with D possibly being TRBD2 (6 bases). V was pared by 1 base and J by 5 bases, with 15 bases between. CDR3 size: 16 residues. Germline loops: CDR1 MGHDK, CDR2 SYGVNS. This CDR3 reads CASSEWAPGGENIQYF. For the CDR3, the DNA is TGTGCCAGCAGTGAATGGGCCCCCGGGGGAGAAAACATTCAGTACTTC.

The chain couples TRBV4-3 to TRBJ2-7; D uncertain. There are 14 residues in the CDR3. CDR1 LGHNA and CDR2 YSLEER come from the germline V gene. Trimming removed 1 base at V and 0 bases at J, with 7 bases between. Here the CDR3 reads CASSQARSSYEQYF. CDR3 coding DNA: TGCGCCAGCAGCCAAGCGCGTAGCTCCTACGAGCAGTACTTC.

The count of this clone is one. The chain has TRBV27 and TRBJ1-6; D is perhaps TRBD1 (5 bases). With 7 bases removed from V and 10 bases from J, the gap between germline ends came to 17 bases. Germline lookup yields CDR1 MNHEY and CDR2 SMNVEV (reference sequence). The CDR3 is 14 amino acids. This CDR3 reads CASTLGLPFSPLHF. CDR3 coding DNA: TGTGCCAGCACTTTGGGACTTCCTTTCTCACCCCTCCACTTT.

The chain carries TRBV4-1 and TRBJ2-2; D gene unclear. Germline lookup yields CDR1 MGHRA and CDR2 YSYEKL. Trimming left V 3 bases short and J 6 bases short, with 14 bases between. The length of the CDR3 is 15 residues. Here the CDR3 reads CASSQLFFSAGELFF. The CDR3, as DNA: TGCGCCAGCAGCCAGCTCTTCTTCTCGGCCGGGGAGCTGTTTTTT.

V and J are TRBV6-6 and TRBJ2-7; possibly TRBD1 for D (5 bases). This CDR3 comprises 14 residues. Trimming pared 2 bases from V and 2 bases from J, leaving 10 bases between. In germline, CDR1 is MNHNY, CDR2 SVGAGI (reference sequence). This CDR3 is CASSYRGAPYEQYF. CDR3 bases: TGTGCCAGCAGTTACCGTGGGGCCCCCTACGAGCAGTACTTC.

The chain employs TRBV5-1 and TRBJ2-3, with 7 bases aligning to TRBD2. The CDR3 consists of 16 residues. The germline V gene has CDR1 SGHRS and CDR2 YFSETQ. Trimming removed 4 bases from V and 2 bases from J; junction bases left unmatched: 10. CDR3 loop: CASSLNRGGPTDTQYF. CDR3 nucleotides: TGCGCCAGCAGCCTTAACCGCGGGGGACCCACAGATACGCAGTATTTT.